One and the same sample provided the 27 T cell receptor beta chains below, sequenced in a study of blood T cells in healthy people across ages. Sample-barcoded 5' priming and a J-beta primer mix drove a second PCR of roughly 6 to 12 cycles. One entry per CDR3 protein, called by TCRdb with MiXCR from the 5' RACE reads. The data show hundreds of thousands of distinct CDR3 sequences, 20% to 30% seen once. These same records also appear under a second study, on T cells of mothers and their children.

Sequenced sample: blood. These receptors were obtained from a boy aged 10-17 years in good health.

V usage is TRBV12-3 or TRBV12-4 and J usage is TRBJ2-4, with TRBD2 matching over 9 bases. The CDR3 is 17 residues long. Trimming cost V 5 bases and J 7 bases; bases outside gene matches: 15. The DNA of the CDR3 is TGTGCCAGCAGTGGCGGAGGGGCGGGGGGGCCGTGGAACATTCAGTACTTC. Translation gives CASSGGGAGGPWNIQYF.

CDR3 nucleotide sequence: TGTGCCAGCAGCCAGGAGGGCCTTGGCGGCTACACCTTC. Translated: CASSQEGLGGYTF. The chain combines TRBV4-2 with TRBJ1-2; no clear D. V was cut by 3 bases and J by 8 bases, with 13 bases left in between. CDR1 is LGHNA and CDR2 is YNFKEQ in the germline V gene. CDR3 size: 13 residues.

The chain is built from TRBV14 and TRBJ2-5; TRBD2 matches 8 bases. V was pared by 0 bases and J by 2 bases, with 8 bases of the junction left unmatched. The CDR3 runs 17 residues. Germline assignment: CDR1 SGHDN and CDR2 FVKESK. CDR3: CASSQDWPSGGQETQYF. Here the CDR3 DNA reads TGTGCCAGCAGCCAAGATTGGCCGAGCGGGGGTCAAGAGACCCAGTACTTC.

V is TRBV29-1 and J is TRBJ1-4; TRBD1 aligns across 7 bases. Germline lookup yields CDR1 SQVTM and CDR2 ANQGSEA. V shed 4 bases and J 7 bases; nucleotides not matched to a gene: 9. The CDR3 is 14 residues long. CDR3: CSVGRGGGSEKLFF. CDR3 nucleotides: TGCAGCGTTGGACGAGGGGGCGGGAGTGAAAAACTGTTTTTT.

The CDR3 reads CASTLGGGLAGTHPYEQYF. CDR3 in DNA: TGTGCCAGCACCCTTGGGGGGGGACTAGCGGGCACACATCCCTACGAGCAGTACTTC. V and J are TRBV12-3 or TRBV12-4 and TRBJ2-7, with 12 bases identical to TRBD2. The CDR3 contains 19 residues. V was clipped by 7 bases and J by 2 bases; unmatched bases: 18.

This clonotype was detected only a few times. J is TRBJ1-1 and V is TRBV7-9; D not certain. The germline V gene has CDR1 SEHNR and CDR2 FQNEAQ (reference sequence). Deletions cut 1 base from V and 0 bases from J, with 12 bases between. The CDR3 contains 16 residues. The CDR3 DNA reads TGTGCCAGCAGCTTAGTTGGGCAGCATATGAACACTGAAGCTTTCTTT. It specifies CASSLVGQHMNTEAFF.

The V gene is TRBV2, the J gene TRBJ2-5; D gene uncertain. Trimming cost V 6 bases and J 2 bases, with 4 bases left between them. CDR3 length: 11 residues. Germline assignment: CDR1 SNHLY and CDR2 FYNNEI. The CDR3 DNA sequence: TGTGCCAGCAGACCACAAGAGACCCAGTACTTC. Translated, it gives CASRPQETQYF.

In its sample, this clonotype was seen a few times. The gene calls are TRBV29-1 and TRBJ2-1; perhaps TRBD1 as D (6 bases). The germline V gene encodes CDR1 SQVTM and CDR2 ANQGSEA. CDR3 length: 12 amino acids. V was pared by 7 bases and J by 9 bases, with 16 bases between. Here the CDR3 reads CSGQKTGFEQFF. CDR3 sequence (DNA): TGCAGCGGACAAAAAACAGGGTTTGAGCAGTTCTTC.

This clonotype is a singleton in its sample. The chain carries TRBV6-2 or TRBV6-3 and TRBJ2-7; no firm D call. There are 12 residues in the CDR3. CDR1 and CDR2 from the germline V gene are MNHEY and SVGEGT. V was cut by 7 bases and J by 11 bases, with 18 bases left in between. The CDR3 spells CASTSKSYRKYF. The CDR3 DNA reads TGTGCCAGCACCTCTAAATCCTATCGGAAGTACTTC.

The chain joins TRBV4-1 to TRBJ2-6; the D gene is possibly TRBD1 (5 bases). The CDR3 runs 15 residues. V was cut by 1 base and J by 2 bases, with 6 bases left in between. Germline lookup yields CDR1 MGHRA and CDR2 YSYEKL. CDR3 loop: CASSQGQPGANVLTF. In DNA, the CDR3 is TGCGCCAGCAGCCAAGGACAGCCTGGGGCCAACGTCCTGACTTTC.

This clonotype turned up a few times. V usage is TRBV28 and J usage is TRBJ2-3, with 12 bases that match TRBD2. The CDR3 is 17 residues long. V lost 5 bases to trimming and J lost 4 bases; unmatched junction nucleotides: 10. Germline lookup yields CDR1 MDHEN and CDR2 SYDVKM. As DNA, the CDR3 is TGTGCCAGCAGTCCTCGACTAGCGGGAGATTTACCAGATACGCAGTATTTT. Translating gives CASSPRLAGDLPDTQYF.

There are a few counts of this clonotype. The rearrangement uses TRBV6-5 and TRBJ2-5; 10 bases map to TRBD2. Germline CDR1 reads MNHEY; CDR2 reads SVGAGI. V was pared by 2 bases and J by 2 bases, with 5 bases of the junction left unmatched. CDR3 size: 16 residues. The CDR3 sequence: CASSYDLAGGQETQYF. CDR3 in DNA: TGTGCCAGCAGTTACGACTTAGCGGGGGGACAAGAGACCCAGTACTTC.

This chain links TRBV7-2 with TRBJ2-7; 9 positions match TRBD2. The CDR3 contains 16 residues. Trimming cost V 0 bases and J 0 bases; bases outside gene matches: 3. From germline, CDR1 is SGHTA and CDR2 FQGNSA. The CDR3 nucleotides are TGTGCCAGCAGCTTAGCTCGCGGGGGGGCCTCCTACGAGCAGTACTTC. Protein product: CASSLARGGASYEQYF.

The table lists this clonotype with many counts. The gene calls are TRBV10-3 and TRBJ2-5; 8 nucleotides match TRBD1. Trimming took 0 bases from V and 5 from J; bases not matched to a gene: 5. This CDR3 is built from 15 residues. The germline V gene encodes CDR1 ENHRY and CDR2 SYGVKD. CDR3 region: CAISESTGATETQYF. In nucleotides, the CDR3 is TGTGCCATCAGTGAGTCGACAGGGGCTACGGAGACCCAGTACTTC.

The gene calls are TRBV18 and TRBJ2-5; either TRBD1 or TRBD2 may fit D (5 bases each). This CDR3 has 14 amino acids. From germline, CDR1 is KGHSH and CDR2 LQKENI. Trimming shortened V by 3 bases and J by 5 bases, and 13 bases separated the two germline ends. The CDR3 nucleotides read TGTGCCAGCTCACCCGGACGGGACGGGGAGACCCAGTACTTC. Translated, it gives CASSPGRDGETQYF.

The rearrangement joins TRBV4-1 to TRBJ2-5; 7 bases align to TRBD2. CDR1 is MGHRA, CDR2 YSYEKL, per germline. The CDR3 has 18 amino acids. The ends lost 0 bases at V and 2 bases at J; junction bases unmatched: 12. CDR3 amino acids: CASSQEGPLAGVQETQYF. The CDR3, as DNA: TGCGCCAGCAGCCAAGAAGGGCCTCTGGCGGGAGTACAAGAGACCCAGTACTTC.

This clonotype was detected a few times. The V gene is TRBV5-6, the J gene TRBJ2-4; D remains unclear. The germline CDR1 and CDR2 sequences are SGHDT and YYEEEE. The germline V and J ends were trimmed by 1 base and 5 bases, with 7 bases remaining between them. CDR3 length equals 13 residues. In DNA form, the CDR3 reads TGTGCCAGCAGCTTGACTTCTCAAAACATTCAGTACTTC. Translated: CASSLTSQNIQYF. Filled out from reference TRBV5-6 and TRBJ2-4, the complete variable domain reads DAGVTQSPTHLIKTRGQQVTLRCSPKSGHDTVSWYQQALGQGPQFIFQYYEEEERQRGNFPDRFSGHQFPNYSSELNVNALLLGDSALYLCASSLTSQNIQYFGAGTRLSVL.

Remarks on this clonotype: Mismatch with germline at one junction end may stem from a read error. V is TRBV7-3 and J is TRBJ2-1; tentative D call: TRBD1 (6 bases). The V gene's germline CDR1 is SGHTA and CDR2 FQGTGA. The CDR3 loop spans 15 amino acids. CDR3 region: CASRPNRADYNEQSF. CDR3 coding DNA: TGTGCCAGCAGACCCAACAGGGCTGACTACAATGAGCAGTCCTTC.

This clonotype was picked up a small number of times. The J gene is TRBJ2-1, the V gene TRBV7-3, with 9 positions matching TRBD2. J lost 8 bases, V lost 1 base, and 6 bases had no gene match. The CDR3 consists of 15 residues. Per germline, CDR1 SGHTA and CDR2 FQGTGA. DNA for the CDR3: TGTGCCAGCAGCTTAAGCGGGAGGGCCGAATATGAGCAGTTCTTC. Its protein product is CASSLSGRAEYEQFF.

Notes on this clonotype: A read error may explain this, as a much larger clone is one base away. V is TRBV5-1 and J is TRBJ2-1; TRBD2 might be the D (5 bases). The germline CDR1 and CDR2 sequences are SGHRS and YFSETQ. The CDR3 runs to 13 residues. The V end lost 6 bases, the J end lost 6 bases, and 13 bases lay between the germline ends. CDR3 nucleotides: TGCGCCAGCATCTTTGCGGGCGCCAATGAGCAGTTCTTC. The encoded protein is CASIFAGANEQFF.

V is TRBV28 and J is TRBJ2-3; no reliable D call. This CDR3 has 12 residues. The germline gives CDR1 MDHEN, CDR2 SYDVKM. Trimming shortened V by 5 bases and J by 3 bases, and 6 bases separated the two germline ends. The CDR3 DNA reads TGTGCCAGCAGTCCCTGGACAGATACGCAGTATTTT. Its translation: CASSPWTDTQYF.

The V gene is TRBV7-9, the J gene TRBJ2-5, with D perhaps TRBD2 (5 bases). CDR1 SEHNR and CDR2 FQNEAQ come from the germline V gene (reference sequence). Trimming pared 10 bases from V and 0 bases from J, leaving 9 bases between. The CDR3 is made up of 12 amino acids. The CDR3 spells CATKRDQETQYF. In DNA, the CDR3 is TGTGCCACCAAGAGGGACCAAGAGACCCAGTACTTC. The complete variable domain, with remaining parts taken from reference TRBV7-9 and TRBJ2-5, reads DTGVSQNPRHKITKRGQNVTFRCDPISEHNRLYWYRQTLGQGPEFLTYFQNEAQLEKSRLLSDRFSAERPKGSFSTLEIQRTEQGDSAMYLCATKRDQETQYFGPGTRLLVL.

About this clonotype: Because the CDR3's place on the DNA is in doubt, the DNA is left out and the CDR3 is given as listed by TCRdb. The gene calls are TRBV14 and TRBJ2-2; TRBD2, the table's D call, lacks a check against the DNA. Germline CDR1 reads SGHDN; CDR2 reads FVKESK. The CDR3 totals 23 residues, both ends included. This CDR3 reads CASLRTTEHRGAVFWRRSGELFF.

The chain employs TRBV29-1 and TRBJ2-2, with D possibly TRBD2 on 6 matching bases. V was pared by 6 bases and J by 6 bases, with 11 bases between. Germline CDR1 SQVTM, CDR2 ANQGSEA. CDR3 length equals 12 residues. CDR3 region: CSVIGEAGELFF. In DNA form, the CDR3 reads TGCAGCGTGATCGGGGAGGCCGGGGAGCTGTTTTTT.

As DNA, the CDR3 is TGCAGTGCTGGGGAGGGACTAGCCAAAAACATTCAGTACTTC. Translating gives CSAGEGLAKNIQYF. This chain joins TRBV20-1 and TRBJ2-4, with 7 nucleotides matching TRBD2. The CDR3 contains 14 residues. Trimming at V came to 5 bases and at J to 0 bases, leaving 4 bases not matched to a gene. Germline lookup yields CDR1 DFQATT and CDR2 SNEGSKA (reference sequence).

This chain joins TRBV20-1 and TRBJ2-5; the match to TRBD2 covers 7 bases. Germline loops: CDR1 DFQATT, CDR2 SNEGSKA (reference sequence). The junction had 21 bases not matched to a gene; V was cut back by 3 bases and J by 5 bases. The CDR3 extends over 18 amino acids. The CDR3 region is CSASRGSQRGIWGETQYF. The DNA for the CDR3 is TGCAGTGCTAGTAGAGGGTCTCAGCGGGGCATCTGGGGGGAGACCCAGTACTTC.

In its sample, this clonotype was seen a few times. The chain combines TRBV20-1 with TRBJ2-7; D is undetermined. This CDR3 has 13 residues. CDR1 and CDR2 from the germline V gene are DFQATT and SNEGSKA (reference sequence). V shed 0 bases and J shed 1 base, with 7 bases lying between them. The DNA for the CDR3 is TGCAGTGCTAGAGACCACAGATCCTACGAGCAGTACTTC. This gives the protein CSARDHRSYEQYF.